This entry lists 23 T cell receptor beta chains sequenced from one sample in a study of T-cell memory formation after mild COVID-19. TCRdb reanalysed the 5' RACE reads using MiXCR and keeps one entry per CDR3 protein. Of around 390,000 distinct CDR3 sequences listed, around a sixth are singletons. Sequenced: PBMCs or a T cell subset sorted from them (not recorded which). Receptors were obtained from a man younger than 35 who had mild COVID-19 (a few samples of this study predate the infection). Cell type and time point are not known.

As to this clonotype: This may be a read error, as it is one base from a much larger clone. The chain couples TRBV7-9 to TRBJ2-3, with D unclear. The CDR3 covers 12 residues. The ends were cut back, 10 bases at V and 4 bases at J, with 12 bases in the middle. Germline CDR1 and CDR2: SEHNR and FQNEAQ (reference sequence). CDR3 sequence (DNA): TGTGCCACTAGGGTGCCCGCAGATACGCAGTATTTT. Its protein product is CATRVPADTQYF.

This clonotype turned up a few times. At one of its ends the junction is not consistent with the germline gene, which may arise from a read error. The chain is built from TRBV29-1 and TRBJ2-5; D gene uncertain. Germline CDR1 reads SQVTM; CDR2 reads ANQGSEA. The CDR3 sequence is 14 residues long. CDR3 coding DNA: TGCAGCGCTGAAGGTCCCACAGAACAAGAGACCCAGTACTTC. This sequence encodes CSAEGPTEQETQYF.

In its sample, this clonotype was seen a few times. The gene calls are TRBV4-1 and TRBJ2-4; D is ambiguous. With 3 bases removed from V and 0 bases from J, the gap between germline ends came to 15 bases. CDR1 and CDR2 (germline): MGHRA, YSYEKL. The CDR3 totals 17 residues. CDR3 DNA: TGCGCCAGCAGCCAGGGTGCAAGTCCTCTAGCCAAAAACATTCAGTACTTC. It encodes CASSQGASPLAKNIQYF.

This clonotype was seen a handful of times. The rearrangement links TRBV5-1 to TRBJ2-2; maybe TRBD2 (6 bases). Germline CDR1 SGHRS, CDR2 YFSETQ. Trimming cost V 4 bases and J 0 bases, with 25 bases left between them. This CDR3 comprises 20 residues. The CDR3 coding sequence is TGCGCCAGCAGCATTCTTCGATCTCGGCTAGCGAGGGCGAACACCGGGGAGCTGTTTTTT. The encoded protein is CASSILRSRLARANTGELFF.

This clonotype was counted many times. The rearrangement joins TRBV6-2 or TRBV6-3 to TRBJ2-5; D might be TRBD1 or TRBD2, each matching 5 bases. CDR1 MNHEY and CDR2 SVGEGT come from the germline V gene. The CDR3 is 12 amino acids. V was clipped by 5 bases and J by 4 bases, with 8 bases between them. The CDR3 region has the DNA TGTGCCAGCAGTCCCGGGGCAGAGACCCAGTACTTC. Its translation: CASSPGAETQYF.

This clonotype was seen more than once but under ten times. This chain links TRBV5-1 with TRBJ1-2; D remains unclear. CDR1 is SGHRS, CDR2 YFSETQ, per germline. The CDR3 spans 13 residues. V was trimmed by 1 base and J by 5 bases, leaving 9 bases between them. The CDR3 here is CASSLLPEYGYTF. The CDR3 region has the DNA TGCGCCAGCAGCTTGCTCCCTGAGTATGGCTACACCTTC. The full variable domain, with the rest looked up from reference TRBV5-1 and TRBJ1-2, is KAGVTQTPRYLIKTRGQQVTLSCSPISGHRSVSWYQQTPGQGLQFLFEYFSETQRNKGNFPGRFSGRQFSNSRSEMNVSTLELGDSALYLCASSLLPEYGYTFGSGTRLTVV.

This clonotype was observed a few times. The V and J genes are TRBV11-2 and TRBJ2-3; 14 bases align to TRBD2. The CDR3 runs 18 residues. CDR1 and CDR2 (germline): SGHAT, FQNNGV. V was pared by 1 base and J by 7 bases, with 10 bases of the junction left unmatched. The DNA for the CDR3 is TGTGCCAGCAGCTTAGGGGGACTAGCGGGGGCCCCGGTGAATACGCAGTATTTT. Translation gives CASSLGGLAGAPVNTQYF.

The rearrangement uses TRBV5-1 and TRBJ1-3; tentative D call: TRBD1 (5 bases). In germline, CDR1 is SGHRS, CDR2 YFSETQ. This CDR3 comprises 16 residues. V was shortened by 4 bases and J by 0 bases, with 14 bases between the two germline ends. The CDR3 region is CASSAGTVNSGNTIYF. The CDR3 DNA reads as TGCGCCAGCAGCGCCGGGACGGTCAACTCTGGAAACACCATATATTTT.

The chain has TRBV3-1 and TRBJ1-6, with D perhaps TRBD1 (5 bases). The V gene's germline CDR1 is LGHDT and CDR2 YNNKEL (reference sequence). Trimming stripped 5 bases from V and 14 bases from J, with 13 bases between. CDR3 size: 12 residues. The CDR3 protein is CASSDRITALHF. The CDR3 DNA follows: TGTGCCAGCAGCGACAGAATTACGGCCCTCCACTTT.

Only one count was recorded for this clonotype. The chain joins TRBV19 to TRBJ1-6; D gene unclear. This CDR3 has 13 amino acids. From germline, CDR1 is LNHDA and CDR2 SQIVND (reference sequence). The V end lost 10 bases, the J end lost 1 base, and 8 bases lay between the germline ends. The CDR3 loop is CAIRRSYNSPLHF. Here the CDR3 DNA reads TGTGCCATCCGGAGGTCCTATAATTCACCCCTCCACTTT.

The chain uses TRBV14 and TRBJ1-3; D gene ambiguous. V was cut by 2 bases and J by 3 bases, with 8 bases left in between. Germline CDR1 is SGHDN and CDR2 is FVKESK. CDR3 length: 14 residues. The CDR3 protein is CASSQQLDGNTIYF. The CDR3 nucleotides are TGTGCCAGCAGCCAACAATTAGATGGAAACACCATATATTTT.

This clonotype was counted many times. CDR3 loop: CASSIPTSDTDTQYF. CDR3 DNA: TGTGCCAGCAGCATACCTACTAGTGACACAGATACGCAGTATTTT. This sequence joins TRBV7-2 and TRBJ2-3; D is possibly TRBD2 (5 bases). The CDR3 is 15 residues long. The V end lost 5 bases, the J end lost 2 bases, and 14 bases lay between the germline ends. The V gene's germline CDR1 is SGHTA and CDR2 FQGNSA.

A few counts support this clonotype. This chain connects TRBV21-1 to TRBJ1-1; the table's D call of TRBD1 was not tested on the DNA. TRBV21-1 is assigned pseudogene status. This CDR3 has 14 residues. The CDR3 nucleotides are TGTGCCAGCAGCCCCGACAGGTCGTCGACTGAAGCTTTCTTT. Translating it yields CASSPDRSSTEAFF.

The chain links TRBV6-2 or TRBV6-3 to TRBJ1-5; 11 nucleotides line up with TRBD1. The trim removed 5 bases at V and 6 bases at J, leaving 6 bases unmatched. The CDR3 consists of 15 residues. Per the germline V gene, CDR1 is MNHEY and CDR2 is SVGEGT. CDR3 nucleotides: TGTGCCAGCAGTCTCCCGGGGACAGGGGGTCAGCCCCAGCATTTT. Translating gives CASSLPGTGGQPQHF.

This clonotype was seen only once. The chain couples TRBV7-3 to TRBJ2-1; TRBD2 might be the D (5 bases). The CDR3 has 13 amino acids. CDR1 is SGHTA and CDR2 is FQGTGA in the germline V gene. Between the trimmed V and J ends, which lost 5 bases and 9 bases, there was a span of 14 bases. The CDR3 reads CASSRSRDVEQFF. CDR3 nucleotide sequence: TGTGCCAGCAGCCGATCCCGGGATGTTGAGCAGTTCTTC.

This rearrangement joins TRBV10-3 to TRBJ1-4; TRBD1 matches at 8 bases. CDR1 is ENHRY, CDR2 SYGVKD, per germline. The CDR3 has 16 amino acids. J was trimmed by 5 bases and V by 0 bases; bases with no gene match: 5. The chain's CDR3 is CAISESGDRQNEKLFF. CDR3 in DNA: TGTGCCATCAGTGAGTCAGGGGACAGGCAAAATGAAAAACTGTTTTTT.

This clonotype came up a few times. This chain links TRBV7-9 with TRBJ2-1; 10 bases fit TRBD1. The CDR3 contains 14 residues. V was pared by 6 bases and J by 8 bases, with 7 bases of the junction left unmatched. The germline gives CDR1 SEHNR, CDR2 FQNEAQ (reference sequence). The CDR3 coding sequence is TGTGCCAGCAGTTTCGGGACAGGGGTCCATGAGCAGTTCTTC. The encoded protein is CASSFGTGVHEQFF.

This clonotype was detected a few times. The gene calls are TRBV7-2 and TRBJ1-2; unclear D gene. CDR1 is SGHTA, CDR2 FQGNSA, per germline. CDR3 length: 17 amino acids. V was cut by 0 bases and J by 2 bases, with 16 bases left in between. Here the CDR3 DNA reads TGTGCCAGCAGCTTAGCAGTTTATGCCAGGAAAAACTATGGCTACACCTTC. Translation gives CASSLAVYARKNYGYTF.

J is TRBJ1-6 and V is TRBV7-2, with unresolved D. Germline V gene lookup returns CDR1 SGHTA and CDR2 FQGNSA. With 6 bases removed from V and 7 bases from J, the gap between germline ends came to 16 bases. The CDR3 covers 15 residues. The CDR3 loop reads CASSFLLPGNSPLHF. The DNA of the CDR3 is TGTGCCAGCAGTTTTCTCCTACCGGGGAATTCACCCCTCCACTTT.

This clonotype showed up just a few times. This sequence joins TRBV9 and TRBJ2-3, with D possibly matching TRBD2 (6 bases). Trimming stripped 6 bases from V and 9 bases from J, with 17 bases between. Germline V gene lookup returns CDR1 SGDLS and CDR2 YYNGEE. The length of the CDR3 is 13 residues. This CDR3 reads CASTAGQAYTQYF. For the CDR3, the DNA is TGTGCCAGCACAGCGGGTCAAGCTTACACGCAGTATTTT.

This clonotype was observed a handful of times. CDR3 sequence reads: CASSSPEVYTEAFF. The CDR3 DNA reads TGTGCCAGCAGTTCCCCAGAGGTTTACACTGAAGCTTTCTTT. The V and J genes are TRBV27 and TRBJ1-1; D gene uncertain. Germline values: CDR1 MNHEY, CDR2 SMNVEV (reference sequence). Trimming took 4 bases from V and 3 from J, leaving 12 bases between them. The CDR3 is 14 residues long.

This clonotype was observed at least ten times. The rearrangement uses TRBV12-3 or TRBV12-4 and TRBJ2-5; D is unclear. V gave up 6 bases and J gave up 0 bases, with 5 bases separating them. This CDR3 is built from 12 residues. This CDR3 reads CASSFHQETQYF. As DNA, the CDR3 is TGTGCCAGCAGCTTCCACCAAGAGACCCAGTACTTC.

The rearrangement links TRBV4-1 to TRBJ2-5; perhaps TRBD2 as D (6 bases). Trimming removed 0 bases at V and 2 bases at J, with 16 bases between. The CDR3 loop spans 17 amino acids. Per germline, CDR1 MGHRA and CDR2 YSYEKL. The CDR3 spells CASSQEGRGALQETQYF. The CDR3 DNA follows: TGCGCCAGCAGCCAAGAAGGGCGCGGGGCCCTGCAAGAGACCCAGTACTTC.